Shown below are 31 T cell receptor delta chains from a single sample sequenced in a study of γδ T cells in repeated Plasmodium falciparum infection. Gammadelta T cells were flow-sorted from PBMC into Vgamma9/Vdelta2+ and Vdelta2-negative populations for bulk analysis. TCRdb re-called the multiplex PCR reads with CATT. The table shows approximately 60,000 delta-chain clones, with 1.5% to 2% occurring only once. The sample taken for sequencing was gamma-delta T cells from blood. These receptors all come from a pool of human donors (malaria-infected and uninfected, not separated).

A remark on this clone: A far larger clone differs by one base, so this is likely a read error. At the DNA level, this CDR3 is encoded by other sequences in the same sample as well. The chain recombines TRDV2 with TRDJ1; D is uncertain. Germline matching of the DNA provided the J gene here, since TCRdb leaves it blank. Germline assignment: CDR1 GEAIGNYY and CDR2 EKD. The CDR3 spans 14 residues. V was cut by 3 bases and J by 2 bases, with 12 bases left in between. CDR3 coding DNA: TGTGCCTGTGACGCCCTGCCAGATACCGATAAACTCATCTTT. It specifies CACDALPDTDKLIF.

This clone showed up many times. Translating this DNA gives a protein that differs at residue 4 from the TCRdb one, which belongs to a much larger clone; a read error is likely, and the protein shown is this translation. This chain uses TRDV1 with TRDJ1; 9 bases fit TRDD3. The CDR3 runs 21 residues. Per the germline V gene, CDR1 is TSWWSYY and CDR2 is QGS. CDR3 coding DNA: TGTGCTCTTTGGGACCCTTCTTCCTCCTGGGACTGGGGGAGAAGAAACGATAAACTCATCTTT. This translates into CALWDPSSSWDWGRRNDKLIF.

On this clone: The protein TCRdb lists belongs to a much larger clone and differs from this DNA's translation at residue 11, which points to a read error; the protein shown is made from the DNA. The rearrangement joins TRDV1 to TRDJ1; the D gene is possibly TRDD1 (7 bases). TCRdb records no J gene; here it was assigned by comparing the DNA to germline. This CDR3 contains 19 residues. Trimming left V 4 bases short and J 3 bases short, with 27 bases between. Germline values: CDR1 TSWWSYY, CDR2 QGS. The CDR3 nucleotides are TGTGCTCTTGGGGGACAAATAGTCCTGGGGAATAGGAAATCCGATAAACTCATCTTT. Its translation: CALGGQIVLGNRKSDKLIF.

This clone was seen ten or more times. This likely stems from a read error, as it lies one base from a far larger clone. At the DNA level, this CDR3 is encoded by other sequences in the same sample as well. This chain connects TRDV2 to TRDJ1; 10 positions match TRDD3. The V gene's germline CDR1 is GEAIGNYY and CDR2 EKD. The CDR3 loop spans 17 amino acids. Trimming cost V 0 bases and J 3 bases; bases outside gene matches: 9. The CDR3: CACDTVGGYADPDKLIF. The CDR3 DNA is TGTGCCTGTGACACCGTGGGGGGATACGCGGATCCCGATAAACTCATCTTT.

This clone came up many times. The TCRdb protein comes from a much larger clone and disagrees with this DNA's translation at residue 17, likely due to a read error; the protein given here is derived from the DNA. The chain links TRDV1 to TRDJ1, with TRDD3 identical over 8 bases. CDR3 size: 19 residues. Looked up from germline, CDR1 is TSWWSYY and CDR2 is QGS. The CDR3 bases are TGTGCTCTTGGGGAAGCGTCGAGTCCCAACTACTGGGGGGGCTACAAACCCATCTTT. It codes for CALGEASSPNYWGGYKPIF.

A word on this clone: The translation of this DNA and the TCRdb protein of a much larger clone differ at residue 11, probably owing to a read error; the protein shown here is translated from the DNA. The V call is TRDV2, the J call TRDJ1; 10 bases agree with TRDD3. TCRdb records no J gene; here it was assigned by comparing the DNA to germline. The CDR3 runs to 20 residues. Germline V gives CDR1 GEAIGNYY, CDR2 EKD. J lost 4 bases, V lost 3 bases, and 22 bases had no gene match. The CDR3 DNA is TGTGCCTGTGACGGCAGGGTTTCCTACGCCTCCGGGGGATACGTCGATAAACTCATCTTT. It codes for CACDGRVSYASGGYVDKLIF.

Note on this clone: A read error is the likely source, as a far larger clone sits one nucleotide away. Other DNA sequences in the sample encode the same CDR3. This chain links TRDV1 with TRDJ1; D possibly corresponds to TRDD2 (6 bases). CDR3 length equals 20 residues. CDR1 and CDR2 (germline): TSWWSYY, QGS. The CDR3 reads CALVEPPPFLFGHSPDKLIF. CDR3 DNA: TGTGCTCTTGTGGAACCCCCCCCTTTCCTATTTGGTCATTCCCCTGATAAACTCATCTTT.

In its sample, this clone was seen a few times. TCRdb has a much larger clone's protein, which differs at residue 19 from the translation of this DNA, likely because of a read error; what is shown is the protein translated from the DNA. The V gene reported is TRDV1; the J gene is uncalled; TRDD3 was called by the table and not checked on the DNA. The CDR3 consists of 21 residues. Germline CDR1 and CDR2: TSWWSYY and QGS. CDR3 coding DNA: TGTGCTCTTGGGGACTCTTCCTACGGGAATGGGGTCATATGTGTCACCGATAAACCCATCTTT. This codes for CALGDSSYGNGVICVTDKPIF.

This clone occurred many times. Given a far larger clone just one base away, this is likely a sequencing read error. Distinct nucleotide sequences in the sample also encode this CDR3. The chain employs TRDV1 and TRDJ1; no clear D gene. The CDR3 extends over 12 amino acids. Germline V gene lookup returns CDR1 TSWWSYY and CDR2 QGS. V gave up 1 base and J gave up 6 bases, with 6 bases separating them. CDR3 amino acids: CALGERRHKLIF. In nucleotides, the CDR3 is TGTGCTCTTGGGGAACGTCGGCATAAACTCATCTTT.

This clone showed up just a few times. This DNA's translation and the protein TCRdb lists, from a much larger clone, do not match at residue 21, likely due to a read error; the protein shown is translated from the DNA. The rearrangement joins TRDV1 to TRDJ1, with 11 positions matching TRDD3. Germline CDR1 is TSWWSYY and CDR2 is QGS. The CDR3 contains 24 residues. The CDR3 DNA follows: TGTGCTCTTGGGGATCTTCCTAGGGTCGATGCGCTGGGGGATACCGAACGCAACACCGATGAACTCATCTTT. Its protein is CALGDLPRVDALGDTERNTDELIF.

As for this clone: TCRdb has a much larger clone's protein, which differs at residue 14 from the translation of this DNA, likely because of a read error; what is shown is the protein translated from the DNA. This CDR3 is CALGERVILRPSGLYTDKLIF. The CDR3 region has the DNA TGTGCTCTTGGGGAACGGGTTATCCTACGCCCCTCAGGGCTTTACACCGATAAACTCATCTTT. The genes are TRDV1 and TRDJ1; D perhaps matches TRDD2 (6 bases). As TCRdb names no J gene, one was assigned here on the basis of a DNA match to germline. CDR1 and CDR2 (germline): TSWWSYY, QGS. Trimming removed 1 base from V and 0 bases from J, with 27 bases in between. The CDR3 extends over 21 amino acids.

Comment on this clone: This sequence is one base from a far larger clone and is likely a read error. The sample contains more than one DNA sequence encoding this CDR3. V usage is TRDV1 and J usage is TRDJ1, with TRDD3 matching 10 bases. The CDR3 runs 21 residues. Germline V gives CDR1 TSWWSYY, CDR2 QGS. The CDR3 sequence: CAIGELDHTVIGGYGTDKLIF. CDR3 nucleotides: TGTGCCATTGGGGAACTAGATCATACTGTTATCGGGGGATACGGCACCGATAAACTCATCTTT.

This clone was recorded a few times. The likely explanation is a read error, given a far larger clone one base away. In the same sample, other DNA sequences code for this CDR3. The CDR3 reads CALGETLKFTGYWGILGKLIF. The CDR3 DNA sequence: TGTGCTCTTGGGGAAACCTTAAAATTCACGGGGTATTGGGGGATACTGGGGAAACTCATCTTT. The V gene is TRDV1, the J gene TRDJ1, with TRDD3 identical over 10 bases. TCRdb gives no J gene; it was assigned here by matching the DNA to germline. The CDR3 contains 21 residues. Losses at the gene ends were 2 bases for V and 8 bases for J; bases not matched to a gene: 26. The V gene's germline CDR1 is TSWWSYY and CDR2 QGS.

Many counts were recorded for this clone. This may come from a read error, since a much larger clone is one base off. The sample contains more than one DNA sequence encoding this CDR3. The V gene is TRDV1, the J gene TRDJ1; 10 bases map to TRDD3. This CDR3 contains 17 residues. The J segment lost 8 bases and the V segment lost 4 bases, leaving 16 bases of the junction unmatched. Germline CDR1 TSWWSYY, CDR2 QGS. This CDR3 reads CALGGGVGGYDRDKLIF. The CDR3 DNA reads TGTGCTCTTGGGGGAGGAGTAGGGGGATACGATAGAGACAAACTCATCTTT.

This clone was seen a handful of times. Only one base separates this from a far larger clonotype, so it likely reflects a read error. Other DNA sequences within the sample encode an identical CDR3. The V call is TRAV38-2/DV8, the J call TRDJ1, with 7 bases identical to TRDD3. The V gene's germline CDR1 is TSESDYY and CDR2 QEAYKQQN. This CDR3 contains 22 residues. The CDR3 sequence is CAYRPFLFGKHWGPQYTDKLIF. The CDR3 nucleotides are TGTGCTTATCGTCCATTCCTGTTCGGAAAGCACTGGGGACCTCAGTACACCGACAAACTCATCTTT.

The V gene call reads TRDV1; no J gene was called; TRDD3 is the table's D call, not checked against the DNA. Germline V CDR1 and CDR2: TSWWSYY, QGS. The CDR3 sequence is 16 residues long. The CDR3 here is CALRLGGEGYTDKLTF. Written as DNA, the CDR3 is TGTGCTCTCCGGCTTGGGGGAGAGGGCTACACCGATAAACTCACCTTT.

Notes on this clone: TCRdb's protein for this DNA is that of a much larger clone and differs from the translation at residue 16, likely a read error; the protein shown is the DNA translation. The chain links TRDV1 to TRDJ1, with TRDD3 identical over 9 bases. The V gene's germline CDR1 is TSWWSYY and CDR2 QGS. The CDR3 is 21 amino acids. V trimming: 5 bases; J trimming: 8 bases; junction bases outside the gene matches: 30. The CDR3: CALGKVLAFLHWGNPAQKLIF. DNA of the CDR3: TGTGCTCTTGGGAAAGTCCTTGCCTTCCTGCACTGGGGGAACCCGGCACAAAAACTCATCTTT.

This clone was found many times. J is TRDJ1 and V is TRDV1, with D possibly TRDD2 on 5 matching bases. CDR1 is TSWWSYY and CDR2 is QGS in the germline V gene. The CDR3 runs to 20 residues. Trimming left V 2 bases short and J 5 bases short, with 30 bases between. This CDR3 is CALGESLHVGWLPFRDKLIF. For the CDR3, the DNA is TGTGCTCTTGGGGAAAGCCTTCATGTTGGCTGGCTCCCATTTCGTGATAAACTCATCTTT.

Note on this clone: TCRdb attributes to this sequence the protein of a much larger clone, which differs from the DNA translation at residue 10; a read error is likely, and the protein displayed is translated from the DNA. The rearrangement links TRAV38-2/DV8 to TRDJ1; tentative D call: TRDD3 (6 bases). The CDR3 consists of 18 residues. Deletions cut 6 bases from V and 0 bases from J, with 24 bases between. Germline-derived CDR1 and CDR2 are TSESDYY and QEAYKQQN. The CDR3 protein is CAYNRNTGGPRYTDKLIF. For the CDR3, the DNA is TGTGCTTATAATCGTAATACCGGGGGACCTAGGTACACCGATAAACTCATCTTT.

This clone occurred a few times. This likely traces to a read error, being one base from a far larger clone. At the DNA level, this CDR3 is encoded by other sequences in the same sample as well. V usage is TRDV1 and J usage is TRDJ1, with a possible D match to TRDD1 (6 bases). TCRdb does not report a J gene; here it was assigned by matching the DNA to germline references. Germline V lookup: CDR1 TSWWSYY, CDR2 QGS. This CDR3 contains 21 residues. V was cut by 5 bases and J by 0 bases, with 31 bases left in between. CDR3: CALGSPPGKYGSGADTDKLIF. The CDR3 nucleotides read TGTGCTCTTGGGTCCCCTCCAGGGAAATACGGTTCTGGAGCCGACACCGATAAACTCATCTTT.

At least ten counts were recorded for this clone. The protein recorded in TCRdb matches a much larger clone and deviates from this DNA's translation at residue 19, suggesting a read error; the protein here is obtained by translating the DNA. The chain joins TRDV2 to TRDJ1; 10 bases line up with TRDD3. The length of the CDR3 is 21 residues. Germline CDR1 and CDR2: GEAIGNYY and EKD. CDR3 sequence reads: CACDAYWGMTSGAGGADKPIF. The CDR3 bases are TGTGCCTGTGACGCGTACTGGGGGATGACTTCGGGTGCGGGTGGCGCCGATAAACCCATCTTT.

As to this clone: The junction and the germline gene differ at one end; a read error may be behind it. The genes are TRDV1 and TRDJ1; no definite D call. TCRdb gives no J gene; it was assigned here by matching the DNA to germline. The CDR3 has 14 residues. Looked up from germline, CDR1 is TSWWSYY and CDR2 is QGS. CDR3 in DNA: TGCTCTGGTCGCGCCGGCCCGTACACCGATAAACTCATCTTT. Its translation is CSGRAGPYTDKLIF.

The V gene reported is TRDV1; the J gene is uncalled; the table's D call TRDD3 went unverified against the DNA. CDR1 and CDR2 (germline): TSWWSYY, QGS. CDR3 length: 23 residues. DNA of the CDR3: TGTGCTCTTGGGGAAAGGTCTCCCGGTGGGGGGGGATACTATCGACCTCTCACCGATAAACTAATCTTT. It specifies CALGERSPGGGGYYRPLTDKLIF.

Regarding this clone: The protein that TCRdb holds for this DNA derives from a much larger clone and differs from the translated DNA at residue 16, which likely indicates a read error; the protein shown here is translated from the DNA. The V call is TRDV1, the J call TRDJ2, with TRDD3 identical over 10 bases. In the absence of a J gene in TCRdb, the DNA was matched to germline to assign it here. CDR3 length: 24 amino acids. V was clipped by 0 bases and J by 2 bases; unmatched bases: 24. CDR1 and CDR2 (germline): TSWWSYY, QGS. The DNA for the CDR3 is TGTGCTCTTGGGGAACTTCCTCATGAACTTACCAACCGGGGGATACGAAAGTTGACAGCACAACTCTTCTTT. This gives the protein CALGELPHELTNRGIRKLTAQLFF.

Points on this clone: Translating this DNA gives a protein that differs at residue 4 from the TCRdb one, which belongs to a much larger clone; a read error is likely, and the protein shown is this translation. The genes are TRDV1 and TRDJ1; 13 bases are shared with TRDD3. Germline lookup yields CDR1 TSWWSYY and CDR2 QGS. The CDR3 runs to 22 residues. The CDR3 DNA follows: TGTGCTCTTAGGGAACTACGGCGATACTGGGGGATACGCTATCCTAACACCGATAAACTCATCTTT. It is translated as CALRELRRYWGIRYPNTDKLIF.

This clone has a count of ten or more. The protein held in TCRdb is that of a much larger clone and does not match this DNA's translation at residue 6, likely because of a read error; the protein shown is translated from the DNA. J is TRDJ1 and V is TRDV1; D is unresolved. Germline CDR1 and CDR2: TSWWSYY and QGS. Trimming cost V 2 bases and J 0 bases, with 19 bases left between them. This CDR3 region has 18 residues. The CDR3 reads CALGEVAQVVPHTDKLIF. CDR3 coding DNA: TGTGCTCTTGGGGAAGTTGCTCAAGTCGTCCCCCACACCGATAAACTCATCTTT.

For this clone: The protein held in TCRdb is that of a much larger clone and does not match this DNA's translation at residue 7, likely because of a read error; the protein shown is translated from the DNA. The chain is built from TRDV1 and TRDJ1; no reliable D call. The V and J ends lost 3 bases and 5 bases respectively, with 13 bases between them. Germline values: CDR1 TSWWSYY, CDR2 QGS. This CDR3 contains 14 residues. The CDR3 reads CALGDSSRPDKLIF. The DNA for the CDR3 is TGTGCTCTTGGGGACTCCTCCCGACCTGATAAACTCATCTTT.

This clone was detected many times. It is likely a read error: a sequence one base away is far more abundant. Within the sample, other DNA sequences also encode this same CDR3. The CDR3 reads CALGELGEYWGIRTDKLIF. The CDR3 DNA is TGTGCTCTCGGGGAACTTGGGGAGTACTGGGGGATACGGACCGATAAACTCATCTTT. This chain joins TRDV1 and TRDJ1; the match to TRDD3 covers 13 bases. The CDR3 consists of 19 residues. Per the germline V gene, CDR1 is TSWWSYY and CDR2 is QGS.

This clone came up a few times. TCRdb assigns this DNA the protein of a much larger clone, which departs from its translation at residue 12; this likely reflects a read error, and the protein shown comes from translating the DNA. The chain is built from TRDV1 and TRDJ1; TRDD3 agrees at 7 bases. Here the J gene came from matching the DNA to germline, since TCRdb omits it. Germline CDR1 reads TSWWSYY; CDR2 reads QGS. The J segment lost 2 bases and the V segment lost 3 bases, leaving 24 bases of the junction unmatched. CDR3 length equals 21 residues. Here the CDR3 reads CALGDGYRQGYSFYLTDKLIF. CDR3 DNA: TGTGCTCTTGGGGATGGTTATAGACAGGGATACAGTTTTTATTTGACCGATAAACTCATCTTT.

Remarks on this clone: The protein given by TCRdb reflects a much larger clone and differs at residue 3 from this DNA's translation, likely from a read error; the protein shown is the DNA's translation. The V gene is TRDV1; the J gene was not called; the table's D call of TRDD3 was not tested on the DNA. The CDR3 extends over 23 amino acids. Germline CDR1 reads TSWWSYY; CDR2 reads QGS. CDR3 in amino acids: CAPGERGPTGPWGIRGYTDKLIF. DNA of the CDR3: TGTGCTCCTGGGGAAAGAGGACCTACAGGACCCTGGGGGATACGCGGGTACACCGATAAGCTCATCTTT.

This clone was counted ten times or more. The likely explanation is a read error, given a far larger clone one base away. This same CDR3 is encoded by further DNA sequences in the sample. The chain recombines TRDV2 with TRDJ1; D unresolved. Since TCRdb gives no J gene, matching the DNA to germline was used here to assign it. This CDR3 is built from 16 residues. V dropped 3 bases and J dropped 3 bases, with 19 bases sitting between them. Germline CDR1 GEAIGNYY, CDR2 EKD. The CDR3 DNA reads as TGTGCCTGTGACCAGTGCCGCCCCTCCAAGCCCGATAAACTCATCTTT. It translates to CACDQCRPSKPDKLIF.